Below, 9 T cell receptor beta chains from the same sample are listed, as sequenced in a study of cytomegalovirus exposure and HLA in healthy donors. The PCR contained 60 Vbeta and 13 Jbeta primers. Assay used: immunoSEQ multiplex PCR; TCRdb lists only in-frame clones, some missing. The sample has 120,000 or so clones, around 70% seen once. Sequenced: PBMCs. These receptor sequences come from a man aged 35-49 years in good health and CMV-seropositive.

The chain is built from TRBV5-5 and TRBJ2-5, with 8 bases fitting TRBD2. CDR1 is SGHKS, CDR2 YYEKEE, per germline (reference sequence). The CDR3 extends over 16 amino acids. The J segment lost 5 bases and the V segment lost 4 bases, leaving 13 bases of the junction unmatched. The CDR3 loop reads CASSPPGRGGWETQYF. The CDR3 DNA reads TGTGCCAGCAGCCCCCCAGGACGGGGGGGCTGGGAGACCCAGTACTTC.

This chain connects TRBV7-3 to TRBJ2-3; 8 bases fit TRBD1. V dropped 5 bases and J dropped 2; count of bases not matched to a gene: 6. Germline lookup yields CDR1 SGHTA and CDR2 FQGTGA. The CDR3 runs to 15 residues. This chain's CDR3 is CASSPRDRNTDTQYF. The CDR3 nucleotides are TGTGCCAGCAGCCCCCGGGACAGGAACACAGATACGCAGTATTTT.

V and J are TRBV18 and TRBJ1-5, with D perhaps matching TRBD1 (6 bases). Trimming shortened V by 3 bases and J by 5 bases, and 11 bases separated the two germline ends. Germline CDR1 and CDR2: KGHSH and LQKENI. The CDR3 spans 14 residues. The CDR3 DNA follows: TGTGCCAGCTCACCGTCGGGGGGCGATCAGCCCCAGCATTTT. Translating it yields CASSPSGGDQPQHF.

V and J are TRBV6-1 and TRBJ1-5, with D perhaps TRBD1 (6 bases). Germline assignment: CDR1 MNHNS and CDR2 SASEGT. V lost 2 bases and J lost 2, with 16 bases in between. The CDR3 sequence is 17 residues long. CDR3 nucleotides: TGTGCCAGCAGTGAAACCCACACAGGGTCGGGCAATCAGCCCCAGCATTTT. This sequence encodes CASSETHTGSGNQPQHF.

The CDR3 spells CASSLEGTRGPQHF. In nucleotides, the CDR3 is TGCGCCAGCAGCCTAGAGGGAACCAGGGGCCCCCAGCATTTT. This chain joins TRBV5-1 and TRBJ1-5; weak D call: TRBD1 (6 bases). Trimming took 4 bases from V and 10 from J, leaving 18 bases between them. CDR1 and CDR2 (germline): SGHRS, YFSETQ. CDR3 length: 14 residues.

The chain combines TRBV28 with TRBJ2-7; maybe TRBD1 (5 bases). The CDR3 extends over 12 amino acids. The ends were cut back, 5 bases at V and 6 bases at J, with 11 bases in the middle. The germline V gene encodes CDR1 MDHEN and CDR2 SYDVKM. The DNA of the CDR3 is TGTGCCAGCAGTATAGGGGCGACCGAGCAGTACTTC. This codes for CASSIGATEQYF. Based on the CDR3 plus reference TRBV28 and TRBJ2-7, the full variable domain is DVKVTQSSRYLVKRTGEKVFLECVQDMDHENMFWYRQDPGLGLRLIYFSYDVKMKEKGDIPEGYSVSREKKERFSLILESASTNQTSMYLCASSIGATEQYFGPGTRLTVT.

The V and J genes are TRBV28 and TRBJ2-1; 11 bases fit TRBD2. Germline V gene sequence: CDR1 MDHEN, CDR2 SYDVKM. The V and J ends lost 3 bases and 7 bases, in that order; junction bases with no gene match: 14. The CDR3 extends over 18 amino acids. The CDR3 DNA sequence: TGTGCCAGCAGTTTCCCCACTAGCGGGAGCCCCCGGCCAAATGAGCAGTTCTTC. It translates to CASSFPTSGSPRPNEQFF.

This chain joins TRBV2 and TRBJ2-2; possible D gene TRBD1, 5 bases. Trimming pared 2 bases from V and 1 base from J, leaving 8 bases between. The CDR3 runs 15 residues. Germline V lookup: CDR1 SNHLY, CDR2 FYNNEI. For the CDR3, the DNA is TGTGCCAGCAGTGAACGGCAGGGGAACACCGGGGAGCTGTTTTTT. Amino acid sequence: CASSERQGNTGELFF.

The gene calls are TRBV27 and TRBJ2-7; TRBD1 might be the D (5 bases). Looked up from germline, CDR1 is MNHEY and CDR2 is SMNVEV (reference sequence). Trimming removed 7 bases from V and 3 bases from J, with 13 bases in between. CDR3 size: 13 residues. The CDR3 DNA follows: TGTGCCAGCAATCCCTCAAGGGGCTACGAGCAGTACTTC. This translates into CASNPSRGYEQYF.